This is a list of T cell receptor beta chains from one sample in a study of blood T cells in healthy people across ages. In TCRdb, the 5' RACE reads were re-called with MiXCR into one record per CDR3 protein. The profile shows 540,000 or so distinct CDR3 sequences, 27% of them singletons. Sequencing was done on a sample of blood. The receptor set was obtained from a woman between 65 and 79 years old in good health. Each CDR3 is given with its conserved first and last residue. The order of the fields is CDR3 DNA, CDR3 protein, D gene, J gene, clone size, V gene. The D gene is left open where the match is weak. Some rows mark clone size as missing; the rest say once, few, many or name a class of expanded clone.

TGTGCCAGCAGCCAGCGGGGGGAGTACAATGAGCAGTTCTTC CASSQRGEYNEQFF TRBD2 TRBJ2-1 - TRBV4-2
TGCGCCAGCAGCTATACAGGGGGCAGTAATTCACCCCTCCACTTT CASSYTGGSNSPLHF TRBD1 TRBJ1-6 few TRBV5-1
TGTGCCAGCAACCAAGGGACCGGGACCGGGGAGCTGTTTTTT CASNQGTGTGELFF - TRBJ2-2 - TRBV3-1
TGCAGTGTTGCAGCCGGGGGGGAGACCCAGTACTTC CSVAAGGETQYF TRBD2 TRBJ2-5 - TRBV20-1
TGTGCCAGCAGCTTAGTTTCTACGTTCGTTAGCGGGCGTAGGGAGACCCAGTACTTC CASSLVSTFVSGRRETQYF TRBD2 TRBJ2-5 - TRBV11-2
TGCAGCGGTGGGGACAGGGTTCGGACAGATACGCAGTATTTT CSGGDRVRTDTQYF TRBD1 TRBJ2-3 few TRBV29-1
TGCAGTGCTAGAGACCCGTTCAGCTCGGGCATTCAGTACTTC CSARDPFSSGIQYF - TRBJ2-4 few TRBV20-1
TGTGCCAGCAGGAAAGACAGAAACGGAAACACCATATATTTT CASRKDRNGNTIYF - TRBJ1-3 - TRBV2
TGCAGTGCTAGAGAGCCTTATAGCGCAGATACGCAGTATTTT CSAREPYSADTQYF - TRBJ2-3 - TRBV20-1
TGCAGCCTATCAAGCCCTGGCGATACGCAGTATTTT CSLSSPGDTQYF - TRBJ2-3 many TRBV29-1
TGCGCCAGCAGCCAAGATGCGTCAGGATTAGCCAAAAACATTCAGTACTTC CASSQDASGLAKNIQYF - TRBJ2-4 - TRBV4-3
TGCAGTGCTAGAGGGGGGGGACGTATTGAAGCTTTCTTT CSARGGGRIEAFF - TRBJ1-1 - TRBV20-1
TGTGCCAGCAAGGAGACTAGCGGTAACAATGAGCAGTTCTTC CASKETSGNNEQFF TRBD2 TRBJ2-1 - TRBV11-2
TGTGCCACCAGTGATTTGGCAGATGGCTACACCTTC CATSDLADGYTF - TRBJ1-2 - TRBV24-1
TGTGCCAGCAGATCACAGGGGAACACTGAAGCTTTCTTT CASRSQGNTEAFF - TRBJ1-1 - TRBV6-1
TGCGCCAGCAGCCAAGCGGCGGGGGGGCTCTACGAGCAGTACTTC CASSQAAGGLYEQYF TRBD2 TRBJ2-7 - TRBV4-1
TGTGCCAGCAGTTTAGGGGGGGGTAGGGTGAACACTGAAGCTTCCTTT CASSLGGGRVNTEASF - TRBJ1-1 - TRBV12-3/TRBV12-4
TGTGCCAGCAGGCAGCGGGACACGGGATCTGGGGCCCAGTACTTC CASRQRDTGSGAQYF - TRBJ2-5 - TRBV6-1
TGTGCCAGCAGCTTAGCTAGGACAGGGGGCATTCAGTACTTC CASSLARTGGIQYF TRBD1 TRBJ2-4 few TRBV7-8
TGTGCCAGCAGCGGCAGGGAGTACCAAGAGACCCAGTACTTC CASSGREYQETQYF - TRBJ2-5 - TRBV14
TGTGCCAGCAGTCTGGGGACTACTCGCTACACAGATACGCAGTATTTT CASSLGTTRYTDTQYF TRBD2 TRBJ2-3 once TRBV28
TGCGCCAGCAGCTTGTGGGCCTCCGGGGACAATGAGCAGTTCTTC CASSLWASGDNEQFF - TRBJ2-1 - TRBV5-1
TGTGCCAGCAGCCCCTCTAGGTCGCAGGATGAAAAACTGTTTTTT CASSPSRSQDEKLFF - TRBJ1-4 few TRBV7-2
TGCGCCAGCAGCCTGAATAGCGGGGCGGCAGATACGCAGTATTTT CASSLNSGAADTQYF TRBD2 TRBJ2-3 - TRBV5-1
TGTGCCAGCAGCTTCGGGGGGGGGACCGAGCAGTACTTC CASSFGGGTEQYF TRBD2 TRBJ2-7 many TRBV7-2
TGTGCCACCAGTGGGAAGAGTAACTATGGCTACACCTTC CATSGKSNYGYTF - TRBJ1-2 few TRBV24-1
TGTGCCACCAGTGGATCCACCCCGGGACAGGGTACTTCCCATAGCTCTGGGGCCAACGTCCTGACTTTC CATSGSTPGQGTSHSSGANVLTF TRBD1 TRBJ2-6 few TRBV24-1
TGCGCCAGCAGCTTGTCGGCGGGGGCTCAGTTCTTC CASSLSAGAQFF - TRBJ2-1 few TRBV5-1
TGTGCCAGCAGCTTGCGCACTAGCGGGGGTGTCTACGAGCAGTACTTC CASSLRTSGGVYEQYF TRBD2 TRBJ2-7 few TRBV7-8
TGCAGCGTTGTCCCCCACAGGGGAACCAACAATGAGCAGTTCTTC CSVVPHRGTNNEQFF TRBD1 TRBJ2-1 - TRBV29-1
TGTGCCAGCAGCCTCGGGACTAGCGGTGAGCAGTTCTTC CASSLGTSGEQFF TRBD2 TRBJ2-1 - TRBV7-7
TGTGCCAGCAGCGATTCCTTGGCTGGAAAACTGTTTTTT CASSDSLAGKLFF - TRBJ1-4 - TRBV7-8
TGTGCTAGTGGCCCAGCCCAAGAGACCCAGTACTTC CASGPAQETQYF - TRBJ2-5 - TRBV12-5
TGTGCCAGCAGCGTGGCGGGTGGGCTATACACAGATACGCAGTATTTT CASSVAGGLYTDTQYF - TRBJ2-3 - TRBV9
TGCAGTGCTAGTCGGTTCAGGGCACTTCAAGAGACCCAGTACTTC CSASRFRALQETQYF - TRBJ2-5 - TRBV20-1
TGCGCCAGCAGTACACAGGGGGCGATGAACACTGAAGCTTTCTTT CASSTQGAMNTEAFF TRBD1 TRBJ1-1 - TRBV5-1
TGTGCCAGCAGCCACCCAGGCACAGGGGGTCATGAGCAGTTCTTC CASSHPGTGGHEQFF TRBD1 TRBJ2-1 - TRBV3-1
TGTGCCAGCAGCCAAAGCGCAGGGGGCCTCGGCGCCCTCCACTTT CASSQSAGGLGALHF TRBD1 TRBJ1-6 - TRBV12-3/TRBV12-4
TGCAGTGCCCGACAGGGATTCCAGCCCCAGCATTTT CSARQGFQPQHF TRBD1 TRBJ1-5 few TRBV20-1
TGTGCCAGCAGCTTAGCCGGGCGCTCCTACAATGAGCAGTTCTTC CASSLAGRSYNEQFF - TRBJ2-1 - TRBV7-8
TGTGCCAGCAGCCAGACGGACAGGGGGCGATTGGGAACTAATGAAAAACTGTTTTTT CASSQTDRGRLGTNEKLFF TRBD1 TRBJ1-4 few TRBV7-9
TGTGCCAGCAGCATTGGGAGCGGGGGGCCCTCCTACGAGCAGTACTTC CASSIGSGGPSYEQYF TRBD2 TRBJ2-7 few TRBV7-2
TGTGCCAGCAGCTTAAAGAGAGTCCGCGGGGGGGCCGATGAGCAGTTCTTC CASSLKRVRGGADEQFF TRBD2 TRBJ2-1 - TRBV7-2
TGCAGCGTCATAAGCTTGGGTGGGGCCAACGTCCTGACTTTC CSVISLGGANVLTF - TRBJ2-6 - TRBV29-1
TGTGCCCGCAGCTCCGGACCACCTGGGGCCAACGTCCTGACTTTC CARSSGPPGANVLTF - TRBJ2-6 once TRBV7-2
TGCGCCAGCAGCCAAGACTTCGGGTTGCGGGGGGCGGTAGAGACCCAGTACTTC CASSQDFGLRGAVETQYF TRBD2 TRBJ2-5 few TRBV4-3
TGCAGCGTTGAAAAGGAGTATACAGATACGCAGTGTTTT CSVEKEYTDTQCF - TRBJ2-3 few TRBV29-1
TGCGCCAGCAGCTTGGACGGCGTGGTCCGACAGCCCCAGCATTTT CASSLDGVVRQPQHF - TRBJ1-5 - TRBV5-1
TGCAGTGCTAGAGAAATAGCGATCGATGAGCAGTTCTTC CSAREIAIDEQFF - TRBJ2-1 - TRBV20-1
TGTGCCAGCAGCTTAGCGCCCCCGGGACAGTCCTACGAGCAGTACTTC CASSLAPPGQSYEQYF TRBD1 TRBJ2-7 - TRBV7-6
TGTGCCAGCAGTCCCCAGGGATTCTATGGCTACACCTTC CASSPQGFYGYTF - TRBJ1-2 many TRBV12-3/TRBV12-4
TGTGCCAGCAGCCAAGAAAAGTCAGAGACCCAGTACTTC CASSQEKSETQYF - TRBJ2-5 once TRBV4-2
TGCAGCGTTGTTGGCAGGGGGAGTGAGCAGTTCTTC CSVVGRGSEQFF TRBD1 TRBJ2-1 few TRBV29-1
TGCAGTGCTAGAAATCGTCTATCAGGTGGCTACACCTTC CSARNRLSGGYTF - TRBJ1-2 few TRBV20-1
TGTGCCACCAGCAGAGGGGCAGGGAGAATCTACTTC CATSRGAGRIYF - TRBJ2-7 - TRBV15
TGTGCCAGCAGTTACGCCGGGACAGGGGAGGGGGACTTC CASSYAGTGEGDF TRBD1 TRBJ2-7 few TRBV6-6
TGTGCCAGCAGCATTGAGCGGAGCACAGATACGCAGTATTTT CASSIERSTDTQYF - TRBJ2-3 few TRBV11-2
TGCAGTGCACCCAGGGGGGGGGCGGTTGAAGCTTTCTTT CSAPRGGAVEAFF TRBD1 TRBJ1-1 few TRBV20-1
TGTGCCAGACTACAGGGGAAAGAGACCCAGTACTTC CARLQGKETQYF TRBD1 TRBJ2-5 - TRBV7-2
TGTGCCAGCAGCGAGCTTAGCGGGGTAAACACAGATACGCAGTATTTT CASSELSGVNTDTQYF TRBD2 TRBJ2-3 - TRBV6-2/TRBV6-3